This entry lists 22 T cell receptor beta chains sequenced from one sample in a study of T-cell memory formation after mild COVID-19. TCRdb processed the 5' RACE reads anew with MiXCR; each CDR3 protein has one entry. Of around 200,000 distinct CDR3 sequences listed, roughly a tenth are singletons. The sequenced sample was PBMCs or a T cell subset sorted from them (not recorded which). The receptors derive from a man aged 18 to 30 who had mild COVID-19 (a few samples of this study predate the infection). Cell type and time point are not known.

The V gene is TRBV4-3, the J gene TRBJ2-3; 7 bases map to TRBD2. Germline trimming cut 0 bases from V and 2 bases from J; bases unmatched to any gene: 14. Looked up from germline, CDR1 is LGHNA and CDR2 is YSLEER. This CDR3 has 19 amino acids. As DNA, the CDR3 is TGCGCCAGCAGCCAAGAGTTTTCAGCGGGGAGGGGCATCACAGATACGCAGTATTTT. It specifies CASSQEFSAGRGITDTQYF.

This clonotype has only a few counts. CDR3 sequence reads: CARSFPYNEQFF. For the CDR3, the DNA is TGTGCCAGAAGCTTTCCCTACAATGAGCAGTTCTTC. This rearrangement joins TRBV5-3 to TRBJ2-1; D call uncertain. TRBV5-3 is designated an ORF whose function remains uncertain. The CDR3 contains 12 residues. V was cut by 2 bases and J by 2 bases, with 2 bases left in between.

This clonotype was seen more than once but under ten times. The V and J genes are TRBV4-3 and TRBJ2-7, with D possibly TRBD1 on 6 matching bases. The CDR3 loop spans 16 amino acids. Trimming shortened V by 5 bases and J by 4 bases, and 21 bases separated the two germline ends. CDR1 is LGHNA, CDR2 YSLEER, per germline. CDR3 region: CASSAPRQAIRYEQYV. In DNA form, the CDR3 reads TGCGCCAGCAGCGCCCCTAGACAGGCTATACGTTACGAGCAGTACGTC.

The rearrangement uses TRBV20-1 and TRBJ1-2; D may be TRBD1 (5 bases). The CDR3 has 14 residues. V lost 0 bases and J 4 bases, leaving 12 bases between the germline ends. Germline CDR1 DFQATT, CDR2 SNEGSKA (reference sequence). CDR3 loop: CSARDEGLSYGYTF. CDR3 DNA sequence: TGCAGTGCTAGAGATGAGGGGCTGAGCTATGGCTACACCTTC.

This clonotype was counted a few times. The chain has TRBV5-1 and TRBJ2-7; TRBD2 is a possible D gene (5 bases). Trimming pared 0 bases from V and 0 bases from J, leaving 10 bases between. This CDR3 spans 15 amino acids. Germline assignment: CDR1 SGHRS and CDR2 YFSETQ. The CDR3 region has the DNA TGCGCCAGCAGCTTGGGGGTAGGGAGCTCCTACGAGCAGTACTTC. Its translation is CASSLGVGSSYEQYF.

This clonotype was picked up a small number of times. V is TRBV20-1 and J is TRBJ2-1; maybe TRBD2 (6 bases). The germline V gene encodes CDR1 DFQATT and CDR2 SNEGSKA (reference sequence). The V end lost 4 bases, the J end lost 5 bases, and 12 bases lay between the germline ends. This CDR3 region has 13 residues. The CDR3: CSATSSGNNEQFF. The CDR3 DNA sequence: TGCAGTGCTACTAGTAGCGGAAACAATGAGCAGTTCTTC.

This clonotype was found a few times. The CDR3 is CASSPTRTGYGYTF. In DNA, the CDR3 is TGTGCCAGCAGTCCCACCAGGACTGGTTATGGCTACACCTTC. This rearrangement joins TRBV27 to TRBJ1-2; D is unclear. The CDR3 loop spans 14 amino acids. The V gene lost 5 bases and the J gene lost 5 bases, with 15 bases spanning the gap. From germline, CDR1 is MNHEY and CDR2 SMNVEV (reference sequence).

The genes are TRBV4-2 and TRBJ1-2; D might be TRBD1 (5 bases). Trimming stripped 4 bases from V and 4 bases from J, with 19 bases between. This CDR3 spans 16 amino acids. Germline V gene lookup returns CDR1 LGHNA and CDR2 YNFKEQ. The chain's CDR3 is CASSPPRGGGIYGYTF. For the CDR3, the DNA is TGTGCCAGCAGCCCACCCCGCGGGGGAGGAATCTATGGCTACACCTTC.

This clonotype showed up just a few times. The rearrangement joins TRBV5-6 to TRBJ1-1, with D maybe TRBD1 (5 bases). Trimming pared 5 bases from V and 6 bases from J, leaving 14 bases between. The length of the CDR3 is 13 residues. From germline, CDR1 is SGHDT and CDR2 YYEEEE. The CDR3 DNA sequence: TGTGCCAGCAGACGGAGGGGAGGGTCTGAAGCTTTCTTT. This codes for CASRRRGGSEAFF.

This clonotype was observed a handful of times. The CDR3 spells CSAYEQFF. The CDR3 bases are TGCAGTGCCTATGAGCAGTTCTTC. This sequence joins TRBV20-1 and TRBJ2-1; D is uncertain. Germline V gene lookup returns CDR1 DFQATT and CDR2 SNEGSKA (reference sequence). V lost 6 bases, J lost 8 bases, and 2 bases lay in between. The CDR3 extends over 8 amino acids.

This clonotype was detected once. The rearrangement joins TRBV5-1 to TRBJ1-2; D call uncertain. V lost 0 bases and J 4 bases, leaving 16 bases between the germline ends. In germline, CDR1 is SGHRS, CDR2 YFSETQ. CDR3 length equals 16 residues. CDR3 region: CASSLAGSSLGYGYTF. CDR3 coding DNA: TGCGCCAGCAGCTTGGCGGGGTCCAGTCTTGGCTATGGCTACACCTTC.

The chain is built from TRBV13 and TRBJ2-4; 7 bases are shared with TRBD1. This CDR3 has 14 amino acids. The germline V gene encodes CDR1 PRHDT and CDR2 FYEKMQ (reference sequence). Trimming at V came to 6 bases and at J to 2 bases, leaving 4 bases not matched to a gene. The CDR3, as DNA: TGTGCCAGCAGACCAGGGGGTACCAAAAACATTCAGTACTTC. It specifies CASRPGGTKNIQYF.

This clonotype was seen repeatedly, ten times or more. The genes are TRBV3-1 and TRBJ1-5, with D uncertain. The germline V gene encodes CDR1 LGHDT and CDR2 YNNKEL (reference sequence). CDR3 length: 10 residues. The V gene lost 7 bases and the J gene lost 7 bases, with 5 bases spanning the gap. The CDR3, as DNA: TGTGCCAGCACATACCAGCCCCAGCATTTT. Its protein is CASTYQPQHF.

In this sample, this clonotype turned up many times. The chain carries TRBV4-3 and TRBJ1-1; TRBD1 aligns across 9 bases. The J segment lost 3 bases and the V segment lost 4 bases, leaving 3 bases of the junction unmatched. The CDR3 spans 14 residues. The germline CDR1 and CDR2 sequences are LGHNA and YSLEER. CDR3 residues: CASSLRTGDTEAFF. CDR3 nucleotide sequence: TGCGCCAGCAGCCTCCGGACAGGGGACACTGAAGCTTTCTTT.

CDR3 DNA: TGTGCCAGCAGCCCTTTTGGAGTAAACACTGAAGCTTTCTTT. Translated: CASSPFGVNTEAFF. This chain connects TRBV7-8 to TRBJ1-1; D ambiguous. CDR3 length: 14 residues. The germline gives CDR1 SGHVS, CDR2 FQNEAQ. V dropped 5 bases and J dropped 2 bases, with 12 bases sitting between them.

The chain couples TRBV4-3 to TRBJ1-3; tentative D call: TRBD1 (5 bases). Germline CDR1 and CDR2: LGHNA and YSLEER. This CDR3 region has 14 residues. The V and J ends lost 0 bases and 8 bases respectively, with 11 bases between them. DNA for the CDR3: TGCGCCAGCAGCCAAGACGGGGGAGAGGACACCATATATTTT. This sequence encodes CASSQDGGEDTIYF.

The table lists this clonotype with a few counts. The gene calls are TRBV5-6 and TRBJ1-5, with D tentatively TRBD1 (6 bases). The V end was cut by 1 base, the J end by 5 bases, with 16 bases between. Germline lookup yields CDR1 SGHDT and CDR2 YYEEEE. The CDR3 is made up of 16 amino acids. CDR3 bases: TGTGCCAGCAGCTTGTCCGCCGGGACACCAGATCAGCCCCAGCATTTT. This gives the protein CASSLSAGTPDQPQHF.

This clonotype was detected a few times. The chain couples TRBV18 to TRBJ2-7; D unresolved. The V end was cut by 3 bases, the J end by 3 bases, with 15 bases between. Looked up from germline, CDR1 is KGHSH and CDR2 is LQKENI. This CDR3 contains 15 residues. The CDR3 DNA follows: TGTGCCAGCTCACCCCCTGGGGATATACGCTACGAGCAGTACTTC. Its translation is CASSPPGDIRYEQYF.

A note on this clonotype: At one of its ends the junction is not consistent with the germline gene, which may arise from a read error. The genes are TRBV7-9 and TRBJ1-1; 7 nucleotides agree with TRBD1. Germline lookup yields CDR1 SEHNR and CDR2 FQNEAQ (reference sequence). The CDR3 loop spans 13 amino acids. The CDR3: CASSLNTGASLSF. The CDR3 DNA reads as TGTGCCAGCAGCTTAAACACAGGGGCTTCACTATCCTTT.

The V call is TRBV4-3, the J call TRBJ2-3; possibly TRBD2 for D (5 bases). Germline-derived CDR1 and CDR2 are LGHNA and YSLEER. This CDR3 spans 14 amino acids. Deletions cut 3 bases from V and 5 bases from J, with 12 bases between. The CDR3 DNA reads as TGCGCCAGCAGCCATTACTCGGCGGGAGATACGCAGTATTTT. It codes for CASSHYSAGDTQYF.

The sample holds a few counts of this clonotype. CDR3 sequence (DNA): TGTGCCAGCAGACGGGGACTGAGGAACACTGAAGCTTTCTTT. Its protein product is CASRRGLRNTEAFF. The rearrangement joins TRBV6-5 to TRBJ1-1, with TRBD1 as a possible D gene (5 bases). The CDR3 is 14 residues long. Trimming shortened V by 6 bases and J by 1 base, and 12 bases separated the two germline ends. CDR1 and CDR2 from the germline V gene are MNHEY and SVGAGI.

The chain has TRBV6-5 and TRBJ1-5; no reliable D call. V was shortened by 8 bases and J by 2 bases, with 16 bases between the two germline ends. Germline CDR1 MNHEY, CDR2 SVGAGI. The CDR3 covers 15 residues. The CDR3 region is CASQTAGDGNQPQHF. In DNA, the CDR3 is TGTGCCAGCCAAACGGCGGGAGATGGCAATCAGCCCCAGCATTTT.